The 12 T cell receptor beta chains given below trace back to one sample, sequenced in a study of blood T cell repertoires in COVID-19. The table came from immunoSEQ multiplex PCR; TCRdb's copy has only in-frame clones and leaves some out. The sample shows 210,000 or so clones, approximately 80% of them seen only once. The sample consisted of PBMCs or T cells enriched from blood (not recorded which). All receptors derive from a woman in her forties or fifties with acute COVID-19.

V gene TRBV11-2 combines with J gene TRBJ2-4, with 9 bases lining up with TRBD1. V lost 0 bases and J lost 7; bases outside the gene matches: 10. CDR1 SGHAT and CDR2 FQNNGV come from the germline V gene. The CDR3 has 17 residues. The CDR3 DNA reads TGTGCCAGCAGCTTAGACGGGACAGGGCTAAGGAGGAACATTCAGTACTTC. Translating gives CASSLDGTGLRRNIQYF. Drawing the rest from reference TRBV11-2 and TRBJ2-4, the complete variable domain is EAGVAQSPRYKIIEKRQSVAFWCNPISGHATLYWYQQILGQGPKLLIQFQNNGVVDDSQLPKDRFSAERLKGVDSTLKIQPAKLEDSAVYLCASSLDGTGLRRNIQYFGAGTRLSVL.

This chain uses TRBV15 with TRBJ2-7; 7 nucleotides align to TRBD1. CDR1 LNHNV and CDR2 YYDKDF come from the germline V gene (reference sequence). The junction had 11 bases not matched to a gene; V was cut back by 1 base and J by 2 bases. The CDR3 sequence is 17 residues long. Here the CDR3 DNA reads TGTGCCACCAGCAGAGTAGGTCCGCGGACAGGCCCCTACGAGCAGTACTTC. Its translation: CATSRVGPRTGPYEQYF.

The chain employs TRBV20-1 and TRBJ2-7; TRBD1 might be the D (6 bases). Germline V lookup: CDR1 DFQATT, CDR2 SNEGSKA (reference sequence). The CDR3 is 11 amino acids. Trimming took off 3 bases at V and 6 bases at J, with 9 bases between the two ends. The CDR3 reads CSASGRGEQYF. The DNA for the CDR3 is TGCAGTGCTAGCGGCAGGGGCGAGCAGTACTTC.

The rearrangement uses TRBV11-2 and TRBJ2-1; 11 nucleotides match TRBD2. Germline V CDR1 and CDR2: SGHAT, FQNNGV. Germline trimming cut 5 bases from V and 7 bases from J; bases unmatched to any gene: 7. The CDR3 totals 15 residues. The CDR3 sequence: CASSPIWTSGNEQFF. CDR3 sequence (DNA): TGTGCCAGCAGCCCAATTTGGACTAGCGGGAATGAGCAGTTCTTC.

The genes are TRBV9 and TRBJ2-7, with D possibly being TRBD1 (7 bases). The V gene lost 3 bases and the J gene lost 3 bases, with 16 bases spanning the gap. The CDR3 runs 15 residues. The germline gives CDR1 SGDLS, CDR2 YYNGEE. The DNA for the CDR3 is TGTGCCAGCAGCGCCCGCAGGGGGGTCGTCTACGAGCAGTACTTC. Its protein is CASSARRGVVYEQYF.

This chain joins TRBV3-1 (or the pseudogene TRBV3-2) and TRBJ1-1, with D uncertain. Germline V gene data show CDR1 as LGHDT and CDR2 as YNNKEL (reference sequence). The CDR3 is 15 amino acids. Trimming cost V 3 bases and J 3 bases, with 14 bases left between them. The CDR3 DNA sequence: TGTGCCAGCAGCCAGGGTCGTCGGAGTCACACTGAAGCTTTCTTT. It specifies CASSQGRRSHTEAFF.

The chain joins TRBV18 to TRBJ2-7; 7 bases align to TRBD2. Per the germline V gene, CDR1 is KGHSH and CDR2 is LQKENI. The J segment lost 3 bases and the V segment lost 0 bases, leaving 5 bases of the junction unmatched. This CDR3 has 15 amino acids. CDR3 amino acids: CASSPPAGVSYEQYF. CDR3 nucleotide sequence: TGTGCCAGCTCACCACCGGCGGGAGTAAGCTACGAGCAGTACTTC.

The chain is built from TRBV7-9 and TRBJ2-3, with TRBD2 as a possible D gene (6 bases). V was trimmed by 0 bases and J by 6 bases, leaving 13 bases between them. Germline V gives CDR1 SEHNR, CDR2 FQNEAQ (reference sequence). This CDR3 comprises 15 residues. CDR3 in amino acids: CASSLAVTRLDTQYF. CDR3 in DNA: TGTGCCAGCAGCTTAGCCGTGACTAGGCTGGATACGCAGTATTTT.

CDR3 sequence reads: CASSMERDRLSYEQYF. CDR3 coding DNA: TGTGCCAGTAGTATGGAACGGGACAGACTATCCTACGAGCAGTACTTC. The rearrangement uses TRBV19 and TRBJ2-7, with 7 bases identical to TRBD1. V dropped 3 bases and J dropped 1; count of bases not matched to a gene: 9. The CDR3 totals 16 residues. Germline CDR1 reads LNHDA; CDR2 reads SQIVND (reference sequence).

The V call is TRBV9, the J call TRBJ2-1; 9 nucleotides align to TRBD1. CDR3 size: 15 residues. Germline assignment: CDR1 SGDLS and CDR2 YYNGEE. Trimming cost V 3 bases and J 5 bases; bases outside gene matches: 6. The CDR3 protein is CASSGRGQGDNEQFF. CDR3 DNA: TGTGCCAGCAGCGGGAGGGGACAGGGCGACAATGAGCAGTTCTTC.

The chain couples TRBV4-2 to TRBJ1-4; D may be TRBD1 (5 bases). The CDR3 consists of 16 residues. Deletions cut 0 bases from V and 8 bases from J, with 16 bases between. Germline V CDR1 and CDR2: LGHNA, YNFKEQ. CDR3 protein: CASSQDSDGGPEKLFF. CDR3 bases: TGTGCCAGCAGCCAAGATTCCGACGGGGGACCCGAAAAACTGTTTTTT.

V gene TRBV4-3 combines with J gene TRBJ1-4; D perhaps matches TRBD1 (6 bases). This CDR3 region has 18 residues. Germline V lookup: CDR1 LGHNA, CDR2 YSLEER. V was clipped by 0 bases and J by 5 bases, with 19 bases between them. Here the CDR3 reads CASSQEGGFARSNEKLFF. CDR3 sequence (DNA): TGCGCCAGCAGCCAAGAAGGGGGTTTCGCACGTTCGAATGAAAAACTGTTTTTT.